This entry is about one T cell receptor (beta chain). What it binds is not known. The data are from a study of OX40 agonist ivuxolimab in advanced cancers. Looking at the study overall: Ivuxolimab was administered intravenously to patients at 0.01 to 10 mg/kg every 2 weeks. Having had anti-PD-1, anti-PD-L1 or anti-CTLA-4 therapy before was allowed, and more than 35% had some. Findings and limits, study-wide: CD4+ and CD8+ T cells in blood underwent clonal expansion by week 6 at 0.1 to 3.0 mg/kg.

Only in-frame clones appear in the TCRdb table, and some are missing; sequencing was by immunoSEQ multiplex PCR. The sample records about 80,000 clones, around 94% being singletons. The V end was cut by 1 base, the J end by 3 bases, with 7 bases between. CDR3 length: 13 amino acids. The germline V gene encodes CDR1 SGHNT and CDR2 YENEEA. This clonotype originated in an adult with an advanced solid tumor such as melanoma, head and neck, liver or kidney cancer. This chain links TRBV11-3 with TRBJ2-7; D is uncertain. Sample: CD4+ or CD8+ T cells sorted from blood, taken in a trial of the OX40 agonist ivuxolimab. The chain's CDR3 is CASSLVPIYEQYF. The CDR3 region has the DNA TGTGCCAGCAGCTTAGTTCCGATCTACGAGCAGTACTTC.